The 8 T cell receptor beta chains presented below share a single source sample, sequenced in a study of human T cells and chemical hapten exposure. Time point noted: pre-sensitization, week 0. Treatment reported: therapeutic diphenylcyclopropenone sensitization with weekly scalp DPC. TCRdb called the RACE reads again in MiXCR, with one record for every CDR3 protein. This sample has about 80,000 distinct CDR3 sequences, with approximately 15% found just once. Sequencing used whole blood, obtained in connection with sensitization to the hapten diphenylcyclopropenone (DPC). The receptors come from a woman aged 45-65 years with alopecia areata. Some clones in this sample may be carry-over from other donors' samples.

This clonotype was seen many times. The V call is TRBV7-9, the J call TRBJ1-1; D gene ambiguous. Per germline, CDR1 SEHNR and CDR2 FQNEAQ (reference sequence). V lost 3 bases, J lost 6 bases, and 5 bases lay in between. The CDR3 extends over 11 amino acids. CDR3: CASSLSAEAFF. DNA of the CDR3: TGTGCCAGCAGCTTGTCGGCTGAAGCTTTCTTT.

The genes are TRBV12-3 or TRBV12-4 and TRBJ2-5, with unresolved D. V lost 6 bases and J 7 bases, leaving 9 bases between the germline ends. The CDR3 contains 11 residues. Here the CDR3 reads CASRSGSTQYF. CDR3 DNA: TGTGCCAGCAGGTCCGGCTCGACCCAGTACTTC.

The rearrangement uses TRBV12-3 or TRBV12-4 and TRBJ2-7, with 15 bases identical to TRBD2. This CDR3 has 18 residues. V shed 0 bases, J shed 0 bases, and the junction held 3 bases outside the gene matches. For the CDR3, the DNA is TGTGCCAGCAGTTTAGCCCCGGGACTAGCGGGAGGCTCCTACGAGCAGTACTTC. Residues: CASSLAPGLAGGSYEQYF.

The chain recombines TRBV5-1 with TRBJ2-1; 9 bases line up with TRBD1. The trim removed 6 bases at V and 6 bases at J, leaving 10 bases unmatched. This CDR3 is built from 15 residues. In germline, CDR1 is SGHRS, CDR2 YFSETQ. The CDR3 coding sequence is TGCGCCAGCACCGAGGGACAGGGCGAACGCAATGAGCAGTTCTTC. It is translated as CASTEGQGERNEQFF.

This clonotype was detected only a few times. J is TRBJ2-1 and V is TRBV9; TRBD2 matches at 9 bases. Germline V lookup: CDR1 SGDLS, CDR2 YYNGEE. The V segment lost 1 base and the J segment 5 bases; nucleotides outside the gene matches: 7. This CDR3 spans 16 amino acids. This chain's CDR3 is CASSVIAGETHNEQFF. CDR3 nucleotides: TGTGCCAGCAGCGTAATAGCGGGAGAAACCCACAATGAGCAGTTCTTC.

Note on this clonotype: A much more abundant neighbour one base away suggests this may be a read error. The conserved phenylalanine or tryptophan normally closing the CDR3 is absent here, so this likely arose from a read error. The chain recombines TRBV20-1 with TRBJ2-4; D call uncertain. Deletions cut 3 bases from V and 0 bases from J, with 12 bases between. Per germline, CDR1 DFQATT and CDR2 SNEGSKA (reference sequence). The CDR3 spans 15 residues. In DNA form, the CDR3 reads TGCAGTGCTAGTGAACCGGCACTAGCCAAAAACATTCAGTACCTC. Encoded protein: CSASEPALAKNIQYL.

The rearrangement uses TRBV20-1 and TRBJ1-4, with a tentative D call TRBD1 (5 bases). Trimming took 0 bases from V and 3 from J, leaving 11 bases between them. CDR3 length equals 15 residues. CDR1 DFQATT and CDR2 SNEGSKA come from the germline V gene (reference sequence). The CDR3 nucleotides read TGCAGTGCTAGAGATCTCCAGGGAGCTAATGAAAAACTGTTTTTT. Translating it yields CSARDLQGANEKLFF.

This clonotype was counted many times. The chain carries TRBV7-6 and TRBJ2-1; no definite D call. Trimming took 5 bases from V and 5 from J, leaving 4 bases between them. The CDR3 runs 11 residues. Germline lookup yields CDR1 SGHVS and CDR2 FNYEAQ. CDR3 region: CASSLNNEQFF. The CDR3 coding sequence is TGTGCCAGCAGCCTAAACAATGAGCAGTTCTTC.